The 27 T cell receptor beta chains below all came from one sample that was sequenced in a study of blood T cell repertoires in COVID-19. Only in-frame clones appear in the TCRdb table, and some are missing; sequencing was by immunoSEQ multiplex PCR. The sample carries approximately 300,000 clones, about 82% recorded once. Sequencing was performed on peripheral blood. All receptors derive from a woman in her forties or fifties with acute or convalescent COVID-19.

The rearrangement uses TRBV7-3 and TRBJ2-2; a weak D match, TRBD1 (6 bases). The germline V gene encodes CDR1 SGHTA and CDR2 FQGTGA. This CDR3 has 15 residues. V lost 3 bases and J lost 1, with 9 bases in between. The DNA of the CDR3 is TGTGCCAGCAGCTTGGGACAAATGAACACCGGGGAGCTGTTTTTT. Residues: CASSLGQMNTGELFF.

For this clone: This CDR3 is also generated by other DNA sequences in the sample. The genes are TRBV28 and TRBJ2-3; 10 bases align to TRBD1. The CDR3 sequence is 15 residues long. Trimming cost V 4 bases and J 3 bases; bases outside gene matches: 4. CDR1 and CDR2 from the germline V gene are MDHEN and SYDVKM. CDR3 DNA sequence: TGTGCCAGCAGTTCACCGGGACAGGGGACAGATACGCAGTATTTT. This gives the protein CASSSPGQGTDTQYF.

The chain carries TRBV27 and TRBJ2-7; maybe TRBD2 (6 bases). The V end lost 2 bases, the J end lost 0 bases, and 17 bases lay between the germline ends. Germline V gene lookup returns CDR1 MNHEY and CDR2 SMNVEV (reference sequence). This CDR3 has 17 residues. Here the CDR3 DNA reads TGTGCCAGCAGTTTACGGGACCGGGGGTCTTCCTCCTACGAGCAGTACTTC. It encodes CASSLRDRGSSSYEQYF.

This chain links TRBV10-3 with TRBJ1-4, with D possibly TRBD1 on 6 matching bases. CDR1 and CDR2 (germline): ENHRY, SYGVKD. This CDR3 comprises 14 residues. The V end was cut by 6 bases, the J end by 4 bases, with 12 bases between. The CDR3: CAISQDRRNEKLFF. CDR3 coding DNA: TGTGCCATCAGCCAGGACAGACGTAATGAAAAACTGTTTTTT.

V gene TRBV5-1 combines with J gene TRBJ2-7; TRBD2 matches 7 bases. Germline loops: CDR1 SGHRS, CDR2 YFSETQ. CDR3 length: 16 residues. The junction had 10 bases not matched to a gene; V was cut back by 0 bases and J by 4 bases. As DNA, the CDR3 is TGCGCCAGCAGCTTGGGGACTAGTCTTGTGTTGTACGAGCAGTACTTC. Its translation is CASSLGTSLVLYEQYF.

This rearrangement joins TRBV5-1 to TRBJ2-2, with 10 nucleotides matching TRBD2. Germline lookup yields CDR1 SGHRS and CDR2 YFSETQ. The junction had 2 bases not matched to a gene; V was cut back by 0 bases and J by 6 bases. The CDR3 is made up of 15 amino acids. CDR3 amino acids: CASSLDLAGAGELFF. CDR3 in DNA: TGCGCCAGCAGCTTGGACCTAGCGGGGGCCGGGGAGCTGTTTTTT.

The V call is TRBV30, the J call TRBJ2-7, with D unclear. The CDR3 totals 12 residues. The germline V gene has CDR1 GTSNPN and CDR2 SVGIG (reference sequence). V was shortened by 0 bases and J by 6 bases, with 9 bases between the two germline ends. Here the CDR3 DNA reads TGTGCCTGGAGTGTAAACCAAGCCGAGCAGTACTTC. Encoded protein: CAWSVNQAEQYF.

As for this clone: The sample contains more than one DNA sequence encoding this CDR3. This chain links TRBV5-1 with TRBJ2-7; 10 positions match TRBD2. V lost 0 bases to trimming and J lost 4 bases; unmatched junction nucleotides: 4. CDR3 length equals 15 residues. In germline, CDR1 is SGHRS, CDR2 YFSETQ. The CDR3 loop reads CASSLVLAGVYEQYF. CDR3 DNA sequence: TGCGCCAGCAGCTTGGTTCTAGCGGGAGTATACGAGCAGTACTTC. Based on the CDR3 plus reference TRBV5-1 and TRBJ2-7, the full variable domain is KAGVTQTPRYLIKTRGQQVTLSCSPISGHRSVSWYQQTPGQGLQFLFEYFSETQRNKGNFPGRFSGRQFSNSRSEMNVSTLELGDSALYLCASSLVLAGVYEQYFGPGTRLTVT.

This clone was seen more than once but under ten times. The chain employs TRBV5-1 and TRBJ1-5, with a possible D match to TRBD1 (5 bases). The CDR3 length is 14 residues. The V gene's germline CDR1 is SGHRS and CDR2 YFSETQ. Trimming pared 2 bases from V and 5 bases from J, leaving 11 bases between. The CDR3 nucleotides read TGCGCCAGCAGCTTTAGCGGGGCCGATCAGCCCCAGCATTTT. The encoded protein is CASSFSGADQPQHF.

The V gene is TRBV11-2, the J gene TRBJ2-3, with 11 bases matching TRBD2. The CDR3 loop spans 16 amino acids. V lost 6 bases and J lost 0; bases outside the gene matches: 5. The germline CDR1 and CDR2 sequences are SGHAT and FQNNGV. CDR3 region: CASSLLAGVSTDTQYF. The CDR3 coding sequence is TGTGCCAGCAGTTTACTAGCGGGAGTTAGCACAGATACGCAGTATTTT.

The chain carries TRBV12-3 or TRBV12-4 and TRBJ2-7, with D tentatively TRBD1 (7 bases). Trimming took 6 bases from V and 3 from J, leaving 12 bases between them. The CDR3 contains 13 residues. The CDR3 sequence is CASRIQGGYEQYF. CDR3 bases: TGTGCCAGCAGGATCCAGGGGGGCTACGAGCAGTACTTC.

V gene TRBV18 combines with J gene TRBJ2-7; 7 bases line up with TRBD1. Germline trimming cut 5 bases from V and 0 bases from J; bases unmatched to any gene: 7. Germline CDR1 reads KGHSH; CDR2 reads LQKENI. There are 15 residues in the CDR3. The CDR3 here is CASSASRDSSYEQYF. The CDR3 DNA sequence: TGTGCCAGCTCAGCGTCCCGGGACAGCTCCTACGAGCAGTACTTC.

The chain recombines TRBV4-2 with TRBJ2-4; 10 bases map to TRBD2. J gave up 5 bases and V 0 bases, and 10 bases lay outside the gene matches. CDR1 is LGHNA, CDR2 YNFKEQ, per germline. This CDR3 is built from 18 residues. CDR3 DNA sequence: TGTGCCAGCAGCCAAGATTGGGCTAGCGGGAGAGGGGAAAACATTCAGTACTTC. Its translation: CASSQDWASGRGENIQYF.

The chain combines TRBV3-1 (or the pseudogene TRBV3-2) with TRBJ1-4; no firm D call. With 1 base removed from V and 7 bases from J, the gap between germline ends came to 7 bases. There are 13 residues in the CDR3. Germline V gene lookup returns CDR1 LGHDT and CDR2 YNNKEL (reference sequence). The CDR3 DNA sequence: TGTGCCAGCAGCCAAGGTTGGGCTGAAAAACTGTTTTTT. As protein: CASSQGWAEKLFF.

This chain uses TRBV15 with TRBJ1-4; TRBD1 agrees at 9 bases. This CDR3 is 15 amino acids long. With V trimmed by 2 bases and J by 5 bases, 3 bases remained unmatched. Germline CDR1 reads LNHNV; CDR2 reads YYDKDF (reference sequence). The CDR3 is CATSRSGQGNEKLFF. CDR3 bases: TGTGCCACCAGCAGATCGGGACAGGGAAATGAAAAACTGTTTTTT.

The chain carries TRBV5-8 and TRBJ2-7; possibly TRBD1 for D (6 bases). V lost 0 bases to trimming and J lost 2 bases, with 6 bases between them. Germline V gene data show CDR1 as SGHTS and CDR2 as YDEGEE. CDR3 length equals 13 residues. CDR3 sequence reads: CASSLDRAYEQYF. The CDR3 DNA is TGTGCCAGCAGCTTGGACAGGGCCTACGAGCAGTACTTC. The full variable domain, completed using reference TRBV5-8 and TRBJ2-7, is EAGVTQSPTHLIKTRGQQATLRCSPISGHTSVYWYQQALGLGLQFLLWYDEGEERNRGNFPPRFSGRQFPNYSSELNVNALELEDSALYLCASSLDRAYEQYFGPGTRLTVT.

This rearrangement joins TRBV3-1 (or the pseudogene TRBV3-2) to TRBJ2-5; 10 nucleotides line up with TRBD2. J lost 9 bases, V lost 0 bases, and 10 bases had no gene match. The length of the CDR3 is 16 residues. Germline V gives CDR1 LGHDT, CDR2 YNNKEL (reference sequence). The CDR3 protein is CASSQDLASGSLAQYF. Written as DNA, the CDR3 is TGTGCCAGCAGCCAAGATCTGGCTAGCGGGAGTCTTGCCCAGTACTTC.

In the case of this clone: Other DNA sequences from this sample encode an identical CDR3 as well. The CDR3 spells CASSTGLADEQYF. CDR3 sequence (DNA): TGTGCCAGTAGTACGGGACTAGCCGACGAGCAGTACTTC. The chain has TRBV19 and TRBJ2-7, with TRBD2 matching over 9 bases. Germline assignment: CDR1 LNHDA and CDR2 SQIVND (reference sequence). V dropped 4 bases and J dropped 5; count of bases not matched to a gene: 3. CDR3 size: 13 residues.

The J gene is TRBJ2-5, the V gene TRBV5-1; 8 positions match TRBD1. Germline assignment: CDR1 SGHRS and CDR2 YFSETQ. This CDR3 spans 15 amino acids. The junction had 3 bases not matched to a gene; V was cut back by 0 bases and J by 2 bases. The CDR3 DNA follows: TGCGCCAGCAGCTTGGGGACAGGGCTACAAGAGACCCAGTACTTC. The encoded protein is CASSLGTGLQETQYF.

The chain uses TRBV10-3 and TRBJ1-5, with a weak D call TRBD1 (5 bases). This CDR3 has 13 residues. V lost 0 bases and J 6 bases, leaving 6 bases between the germline ends. CDR1 is ENHRY, CDR2 SYGVKD, per germline. The CDR3 reads CAISESTAQPQHF. CDR3 coding DNA: TGTGCCATCAGTGAGTCGACAGCTCAGCCCCAGCATTTT.

V and J are TRBV7-8 and TRBJ1-2, with TRBD1 matching 7 bases. The CDR3 has 16 residues. V shed 7 bases and J 8 bases; nucleotides not matched to a gene: 19. Germline V CDR1 and CDR2: SGHVS, FQNEAQ. DNA of the CDR3: TGTGCCAGCACGAGCCAGCCTTGGAGGGGGCTTGGAGGCTACACCTTC. Protein sequence: CASTSQPWRGLGGYTF.

The chain links TRBV2 to TRBJ2-1; 8 bases align to TRBD1. Germline V gene lookup returns CDR1 SNHLY and CDR2 FYNNEI. The V gene end was trimmed by 7 bases and the J gene end by 1 base; junction bases not matched to a gene: 3. The CDR3 loop spans 14 amino acids. The CDR3 spells CASTDRASYNEQFF. CDR3 nucleotides: TGTGCCAGCACGGACAGGGCTTCCTACAATGAGCAGTTCTTC.

This chain's CDR3 is CASSQVWASTDTQYF. Written as DNA, the CDR3 is TGTGCCAGCAGCCAAGTATGGGCTAGCACAGATACGCAGTATTTT. V is TRBV4-2 and J is TRBJ2-3; no clear D. The germline V and J ends were trimmed by 1 base and 0 bases, with 8 bases remaining between them. The CDR3 runs to 15 residues. The V gene's germline CDR1 is LGHNA and CDR2 YNFKEQ.

The chain employs TRBV6-2 or TRBV6-3 and TRBJ1-2; D might be TRBD1 (6 bases). The CDR3 is 17 residues long. CDR1 and CDR2 from the germline V gene are MNHEY and SVGEGT. Deletions cut 2 bases from V and 4 bases from J, with 20 bases between. The CDR3 nucleotides are TGTGCCAGCAGTTACCGTCCCTCAGGGGCTGCTATCTATGGCTACACCTTC. Amino acids: CASSYRPSGAAIYGYTF.

The rearrangement links TRBV19 to TRBJ1-5; D possibly corresponds to TRBD1 (5 bases). Trimming took off 2 bases at V and 5 bases at J, with 10 bases between the two ends. Germline CDR1 LNHDA, CDR2 SQIVND (reference sequence). The CDR3 length is 14 residues. CDR3 sequence reads: CASSILGGDQPQHF. In DNA, the CDR3 is TGTGCCAGTAGTATACTCGGGGGGGATCAGCCCCAGCATTTT.

The chain employs TRBV5-1 and TRBJ2-3; 8 nucleotides line up with TRBD1. Losses at the gene ends were 3 bases for V and 3 bases for J; bases not matched to a gene: 6. Per the germline V gene, CDR1 is SGHRS and CDR2 is YFSETQ. The CDR3 is 15 residues long. DNA for the CDR3: TGCGCCAGCAGCTACCGGGACAGGTTGACAGATACGCAGTATTTT. Its protein is CASSYRDRLTDTQYF.

V usage is TRBV6-6 and J usage is TRBJ1-2; no clear D gene. Germline V gene sequence: CDR1 MNHNY, CDR2 SVGAGI (reference sequence). Trimming removed 9 bases at V and 3 bases at J, with 11 bases between. CDR3 size: 12 residues. The CDR3 protein is CASSPGYYGYTF. In DNA form, the CDR3 reads TGTGCCAGTAGTCCGGGGTACTATGGCTACACCTTC.